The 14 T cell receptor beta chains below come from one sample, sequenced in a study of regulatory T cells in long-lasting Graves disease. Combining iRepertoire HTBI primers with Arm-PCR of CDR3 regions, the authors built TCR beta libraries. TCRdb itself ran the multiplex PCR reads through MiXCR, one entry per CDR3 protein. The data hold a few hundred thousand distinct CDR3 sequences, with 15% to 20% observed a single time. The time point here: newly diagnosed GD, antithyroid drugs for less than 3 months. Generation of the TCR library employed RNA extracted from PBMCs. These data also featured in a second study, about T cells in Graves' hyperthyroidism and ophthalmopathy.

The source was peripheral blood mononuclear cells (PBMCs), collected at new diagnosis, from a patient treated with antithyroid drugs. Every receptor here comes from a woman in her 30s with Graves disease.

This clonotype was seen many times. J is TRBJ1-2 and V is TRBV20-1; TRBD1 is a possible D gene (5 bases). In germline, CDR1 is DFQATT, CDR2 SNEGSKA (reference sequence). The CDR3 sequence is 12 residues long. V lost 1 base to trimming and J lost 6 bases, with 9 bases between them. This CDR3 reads CSARVPRDGYTF. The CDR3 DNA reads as TGCAGTGCTAGAGTTCCCAGGGATGGCTACACCTTC.

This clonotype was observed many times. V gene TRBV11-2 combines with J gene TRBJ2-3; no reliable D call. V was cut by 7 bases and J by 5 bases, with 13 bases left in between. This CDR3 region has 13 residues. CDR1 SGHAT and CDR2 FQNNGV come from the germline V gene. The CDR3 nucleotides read TGTGCCAGCAAGCCCCTTTGGGTAGATACGCAGTATTTT. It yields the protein CASKPLWVDTQYF.

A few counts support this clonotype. In DNA form, the CDR3 reads TGTGCCACCAGCAGAGAAGCGGGGGGGCAAGATACGCAGTATTTT. It translates to CATSREAGGQDTQYF. The chain links TRBV15 to TRBJ2-3; TRBD2 matches 10 bases. The CDR3 length is 15 residues. CDR1 is LNHNV, CDR2 YYDKDF, per germline (reference sequence). V gave up 0 bases and J gave up 5 bases; unmatched junction bases: 2.

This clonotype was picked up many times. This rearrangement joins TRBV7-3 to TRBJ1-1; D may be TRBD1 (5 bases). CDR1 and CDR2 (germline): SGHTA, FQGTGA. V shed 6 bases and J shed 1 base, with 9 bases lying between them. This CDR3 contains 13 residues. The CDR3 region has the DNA TGTGCCAGCAGAAAAACAGGGAACACTGAAGCTTTCTTT. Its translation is CASRKTGNTEAFF.

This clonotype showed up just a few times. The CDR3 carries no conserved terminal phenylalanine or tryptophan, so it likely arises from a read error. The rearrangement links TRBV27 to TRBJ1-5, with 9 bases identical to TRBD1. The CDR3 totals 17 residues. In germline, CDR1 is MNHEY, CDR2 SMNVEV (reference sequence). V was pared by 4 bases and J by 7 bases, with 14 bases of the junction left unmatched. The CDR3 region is CASSSRAGTGSGQPQHS. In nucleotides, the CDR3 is TGTGCCAGCAGTTCGAGAGCCGGGACAGGGAGCGGGCAGCCCCAGCATTCT.

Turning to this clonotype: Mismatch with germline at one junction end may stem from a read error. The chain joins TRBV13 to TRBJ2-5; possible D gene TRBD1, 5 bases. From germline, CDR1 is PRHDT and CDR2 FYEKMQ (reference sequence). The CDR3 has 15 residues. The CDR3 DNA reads TGTGCCAGCAGCCACCGTGACAGCCCACAAGAGACCCGGTACTTC. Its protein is CASSHRDSPQETRYF.

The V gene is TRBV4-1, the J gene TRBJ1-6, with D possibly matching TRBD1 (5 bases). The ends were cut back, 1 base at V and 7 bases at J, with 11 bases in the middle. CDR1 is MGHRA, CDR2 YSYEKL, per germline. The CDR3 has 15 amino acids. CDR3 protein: CASSQGGGRNSPLHF. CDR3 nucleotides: TGCGCCAGCAGCCAAGGGGGGGGTCGCAATTCACCCCTCCACTTT.

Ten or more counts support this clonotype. The CDR3 spells CASSFRVGQPQHF. As DNA, the CDR3 is TGTGCCAGCAGTTTTAGGGTGGGTCAGCCCCAGCATTTT. The V call is TRBV27, the J call TRBJ1-5; D gene uncertain. Per germline, CDR1 MNHEY and CDR2 SMNVEV (reference sequence). V was clipped by 3 bases and J by 6 bases, with 9 bases between them. CDR3 length: 13 amino acids.

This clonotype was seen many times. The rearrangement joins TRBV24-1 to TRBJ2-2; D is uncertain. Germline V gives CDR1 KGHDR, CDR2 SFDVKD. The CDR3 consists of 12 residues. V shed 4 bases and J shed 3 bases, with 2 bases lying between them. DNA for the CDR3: TGTGCCACCAGTGACTACACCGGGGAGCTGTTTTTT. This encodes CATSDYTGELFF.

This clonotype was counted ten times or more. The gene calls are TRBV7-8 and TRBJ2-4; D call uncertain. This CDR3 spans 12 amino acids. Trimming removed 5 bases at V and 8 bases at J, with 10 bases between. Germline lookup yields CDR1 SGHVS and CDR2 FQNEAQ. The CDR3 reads CASSPYEDIQYF. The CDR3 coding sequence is TGTGCCAGCAGCCCGTACGAGGACATTCAGTACTTC.

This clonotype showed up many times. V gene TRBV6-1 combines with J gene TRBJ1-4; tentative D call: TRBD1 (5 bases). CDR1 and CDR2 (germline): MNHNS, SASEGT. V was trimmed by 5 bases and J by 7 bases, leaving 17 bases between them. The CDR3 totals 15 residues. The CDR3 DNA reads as TGTGCCAGCAGTAGTGACGGATGGGGCGCTGAAAAACTGTTTTTT. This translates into CASSSDGWGAEKLFF.

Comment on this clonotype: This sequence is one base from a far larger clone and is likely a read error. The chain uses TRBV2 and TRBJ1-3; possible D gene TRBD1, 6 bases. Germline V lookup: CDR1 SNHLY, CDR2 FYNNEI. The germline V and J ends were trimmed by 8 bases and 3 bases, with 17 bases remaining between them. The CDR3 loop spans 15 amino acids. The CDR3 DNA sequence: TGTGCCAGCCAATTATGGGGGGGCAATGGAAACACCATATATTTT. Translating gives CASQLWGGNGNTIYF.

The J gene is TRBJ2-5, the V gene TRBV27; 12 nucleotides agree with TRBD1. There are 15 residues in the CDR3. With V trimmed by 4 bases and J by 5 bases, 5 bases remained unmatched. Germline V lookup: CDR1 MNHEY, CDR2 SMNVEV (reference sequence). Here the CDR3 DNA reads TGTGCCAGCAGTTCGGGACAGGGGGCGCAGGAGACCCAGTACTTC. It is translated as CASSSGQGAQETQYF.

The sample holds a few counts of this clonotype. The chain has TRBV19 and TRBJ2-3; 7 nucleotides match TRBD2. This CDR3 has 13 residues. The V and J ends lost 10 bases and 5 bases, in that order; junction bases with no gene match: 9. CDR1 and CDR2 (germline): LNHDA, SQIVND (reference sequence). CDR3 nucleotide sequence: TGTGCCACAAACGCGGGGGTTGGAGATACGCAGTATTTT. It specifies CATNAGVGDTQYF.